This T cell receptor beta chain comes out of a study of identical twins (dated by TCRdb to the mid-2010s). Context from the whole study: The study deep-sequenced TCR alpha and beta repertoires from monozygotic twins, unrelated adults of various ages and cord blood to test whether fetal clonotypes persist. Replicate twin experiments were performed at different times using different library preparation protocols to rule out contamination.

Note on this clonotype: It lacks a known antigen. No quality values exist for individual bases; no much larger clone is one base distant.

The paper as a whole reports these results and caveats: Fewer insertions were carried by abundant cord blood beta clonotypes, a similar but weaker trend appeared in young adult naive repertoires, and no such trend appeared in memory repertoires. Compared with coincidental sharing between unrelated individuals, an excess of low generation-probability sequences was observed among out-of-frame TCR alpha sequences shared between twins. Invariant T cells such as MAIT and iNKT could partly confound zero-insertion analyses, although diverse VJ usage argued against such confounding for most clonotypes. In monozygotic twins, out-of-frame TCR alpha sharing was systematically underestimated by recombination models, although the models agreed with sharing between unrelated individuals. In beta out-of-frame sequences, excess twin sharing was weaker, because having fewer shared sequences lowered the signal-to-noise ratio. Because the same donors could not be followed over many years, conclusions were based on cross-sectional statistical analysis.

V and J are truncated by 0 bases and 4 bases respectively, leaving an intervening sequence of 10 bases. Its CDR3 holds 15 amino acids, cysteine through phenylalanine. The sequence is cut down to CDR3 DNA, 45 bases in frame from base 1. Library generation was performed with 5' RACE. TCRdb lists the instrument as Illumina HiSeq 2000. A universal primer binding site was added through template switching, and the final cDNA carried a unique molecular identifier so that TCR cDNA molecules could be counted accurately. Specific primers in the conserved constant-segment region were used to synthesize first-strand cDNA for TCR alpha and beta chains. To control for contamination, every cDNA library carried two barcodes: a SMART-Mk sample barcode plus Illumina barcodes. Two successive PCR steps introduced TruSeq adapter sequences along with Illumina sample barcodes. The TCR alpha and beta cDNA libraries were sequenced on the Illumina HiSeq platform using custom primers. Concerning the study's data processing: Raw reads were processed with MiGEC to extract unique molecular identifiers, and MiXCR was used to determine CDR3 positions. For each individual, recombination models were inferred using an EM algorithm with the repgenHMM and IGoR tools. Shared clonotype analysis was performed with the tcR package in R, normalizing sharing by the product of cloneset sizes. To study raw recombination free of thymic and clonal selection effects, out-of-frame nonproductive sequences were analyzed. TCRdb took the public reads, trimmed them with fastp at Q25, ran MiXCR for clone calling and kept in-frame beta chains. One record per CDR3 amino acid sequence lists the most common genes and DNA. The V and J calls here are based on TCRdb, not the publication. Recorded for this sample are hundreds of thousands of distinct CDR3 sequences; about 12% of them occurred a single time. Of the sample, about 1.5% is held by the ten largest clones.

Only healthy Caucasian donors were included. Three pairs of female monozygotic twins, all aged about 18 to 29 years, made up the twin cohort. Peripheral blood mononuclear cells were the source from which RNA for the TCR libraries was isolated. These data are also associated with another study on yellow fever vaccine responses in identical twins. That second publication adds: According to the authors, the vaccine-induced T cell response in identical twins seemed to be partly convergent and partly specific to each individual. Focusing on identical twins, the study followed the T cell clones that responded to the vaccine, and did so with precision.

The TCR was taken from a woman between 18 and 30 years old in good health. The chain is made from TRBV12-3 or TRBV12-4 and TRBJ2-1; perhaps TRBD1 is the D gene, with 6 bases matching. Sequencing was done on a sample of PBMCs. The CDR3 in this case is CASSLARTEYNEQFF. The DNA is TGTGCCAGCAGTTTAGCGAGGACAGAGTACAATGAGCAGTTCTTC.